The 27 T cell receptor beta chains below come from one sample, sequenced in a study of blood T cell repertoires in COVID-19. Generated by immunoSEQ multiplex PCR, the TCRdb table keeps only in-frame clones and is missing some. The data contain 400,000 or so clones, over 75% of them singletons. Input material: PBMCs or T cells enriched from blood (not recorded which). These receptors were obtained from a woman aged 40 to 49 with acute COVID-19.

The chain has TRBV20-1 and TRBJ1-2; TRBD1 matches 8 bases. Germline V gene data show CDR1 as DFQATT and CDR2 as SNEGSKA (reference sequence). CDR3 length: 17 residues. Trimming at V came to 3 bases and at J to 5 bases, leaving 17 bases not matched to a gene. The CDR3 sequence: CSASPAGQGLRDYGYTF. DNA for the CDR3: TGCAGTGCTAGTCCCGCCGGACAGGGTTTAAGAGATTATGGCTACACCTTC.

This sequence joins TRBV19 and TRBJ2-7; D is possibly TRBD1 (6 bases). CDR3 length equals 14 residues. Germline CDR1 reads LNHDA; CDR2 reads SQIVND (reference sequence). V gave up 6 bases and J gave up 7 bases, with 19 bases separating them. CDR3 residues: CASSRTDLPWEQYF. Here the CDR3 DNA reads TGTGCCAGTAGCCGGACAGACCTCCCCTGGGAGCAGTACTTC. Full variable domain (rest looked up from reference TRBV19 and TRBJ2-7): DGGITQSPKYLFRKEGQNVTLSCEQNLNHDAMYWYRQDPGQGLRLIYYSQIVNDFQKGDIAEGYSVSREKKESFPLTVTSAQKNPTAFYLCASSRTDLPWEQYFGPGTRLTVT.

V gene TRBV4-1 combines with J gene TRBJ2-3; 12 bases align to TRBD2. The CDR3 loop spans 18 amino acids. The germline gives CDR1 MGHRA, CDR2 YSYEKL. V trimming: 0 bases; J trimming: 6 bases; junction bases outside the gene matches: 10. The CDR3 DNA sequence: TGCGCCAGCAGCCAAGATACGCTAGCGGGGGGGCTAAGGGATACGCAGTATTTT. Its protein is CASSQDTLAGGLRDTQYF.

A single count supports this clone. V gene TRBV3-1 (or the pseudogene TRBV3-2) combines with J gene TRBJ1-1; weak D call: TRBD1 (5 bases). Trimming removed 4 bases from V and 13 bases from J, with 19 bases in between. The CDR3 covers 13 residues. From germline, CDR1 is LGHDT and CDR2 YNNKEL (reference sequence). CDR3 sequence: CASSLRWEGRDFF. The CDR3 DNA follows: TGTGCCAGCAGCCTCCGATGGGAGGGGAGGGATTTCTTT.

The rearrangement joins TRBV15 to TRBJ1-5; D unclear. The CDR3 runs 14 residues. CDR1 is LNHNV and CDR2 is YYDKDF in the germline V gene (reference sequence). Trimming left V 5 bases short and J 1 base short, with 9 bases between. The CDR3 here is CATSGRASNQPQHF. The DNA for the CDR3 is TGTGCCACCAGCGGGAGGGCGAGCAATCAGCCCCAGCATTTT.

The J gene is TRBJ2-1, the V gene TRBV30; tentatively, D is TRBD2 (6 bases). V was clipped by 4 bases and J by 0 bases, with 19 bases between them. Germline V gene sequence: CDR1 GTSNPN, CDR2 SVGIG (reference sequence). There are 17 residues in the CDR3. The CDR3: CAWIRDGSTFSYNEQFF. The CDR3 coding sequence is TGTGCCTGGATCCGGGACGGGAGTACTTTCTCCTACAATGAGCAGTTCTTC. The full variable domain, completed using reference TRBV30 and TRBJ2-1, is SQTIHQWPATLVQPVGSPLSLECTVEGTSNPNLYWYRQAAGRGLQLLFYSVGIGQISSEVPQNLSASRPQDRQFILSSKKLLLSDSGFYLCAWIRDGSTFSYNEQFFGPGTRLTVL.

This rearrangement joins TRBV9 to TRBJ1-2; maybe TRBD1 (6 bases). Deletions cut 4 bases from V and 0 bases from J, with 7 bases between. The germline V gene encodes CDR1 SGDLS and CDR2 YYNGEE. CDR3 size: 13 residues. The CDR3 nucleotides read TGTGCCAGCAGCAGGGACACTAACTATGGCTACACCTTC. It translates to CASSRDTNYGYTF. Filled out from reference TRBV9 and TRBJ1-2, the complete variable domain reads DSGVTQTPKHLITATGQRVTLRCSPRSGDLSVYWYQQSLDQGLQFLIQYYNGEERAKGNILERFSAQQFPDLHSELNLSSLELGDSALYFCASSRDTNYGYTFGSGTRLTVV.

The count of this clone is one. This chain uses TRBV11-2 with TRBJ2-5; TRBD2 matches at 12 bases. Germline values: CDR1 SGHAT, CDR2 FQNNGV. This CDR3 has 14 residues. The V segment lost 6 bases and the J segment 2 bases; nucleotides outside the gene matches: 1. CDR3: CASRGTSGQETQYF. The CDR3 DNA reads TGTGCCAGCAGAGGGACTAGCGGGCAAGAGACCCAGTACTTC.

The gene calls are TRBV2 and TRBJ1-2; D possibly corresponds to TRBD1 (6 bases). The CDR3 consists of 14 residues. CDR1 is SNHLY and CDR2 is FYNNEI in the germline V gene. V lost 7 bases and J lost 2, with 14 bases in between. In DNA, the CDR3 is TGTGCCAGCATTAAGACAGGAGTAAACTATGGCTACACCTTC. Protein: CASIKTGVNYGYTF.

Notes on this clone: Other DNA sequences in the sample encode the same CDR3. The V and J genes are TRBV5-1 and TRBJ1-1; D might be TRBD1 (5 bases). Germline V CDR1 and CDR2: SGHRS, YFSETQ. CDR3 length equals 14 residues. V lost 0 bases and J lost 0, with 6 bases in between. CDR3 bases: TGCGCCAGCAGCTTGGGCAGGGTGAACACTGAAGCTTTCTTT. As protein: CASSLGRVNTEAFF.

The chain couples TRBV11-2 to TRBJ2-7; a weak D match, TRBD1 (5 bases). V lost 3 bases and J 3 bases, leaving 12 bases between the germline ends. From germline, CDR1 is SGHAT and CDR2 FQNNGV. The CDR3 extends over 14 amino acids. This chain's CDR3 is CASSFQGNSYEQYF. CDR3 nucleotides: TGTGCCAGCAGCTTTCAGGGAAACAGCTACGAGCAGTACTTC.

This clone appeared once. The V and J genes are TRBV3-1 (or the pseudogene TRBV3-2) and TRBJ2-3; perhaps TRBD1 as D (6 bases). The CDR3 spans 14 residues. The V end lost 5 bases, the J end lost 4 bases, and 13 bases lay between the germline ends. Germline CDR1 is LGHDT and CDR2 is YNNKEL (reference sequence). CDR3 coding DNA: TGTGCCAGCAGCTGGGGGCAGCTCGCAGATACGCAGTATTTT. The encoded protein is CASSWGQLADTQYF.

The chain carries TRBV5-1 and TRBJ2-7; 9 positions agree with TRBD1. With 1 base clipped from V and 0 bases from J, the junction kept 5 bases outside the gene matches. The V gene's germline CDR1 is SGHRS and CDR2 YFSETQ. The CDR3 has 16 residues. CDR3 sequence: CASSLYGTGYSYEQYF. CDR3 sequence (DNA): TGCGCCAGCAGCTTGTATGGGACAGGGTACTCCTACGAGCAGTACTTC.

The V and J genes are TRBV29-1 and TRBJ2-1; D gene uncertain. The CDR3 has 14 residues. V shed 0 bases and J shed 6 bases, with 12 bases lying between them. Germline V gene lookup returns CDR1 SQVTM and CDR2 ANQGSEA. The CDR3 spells CSVEDLRASNEQFF. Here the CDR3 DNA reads TGCAGCGTTGAAGATTTGCGAGCAAGCAATGAGCAGTTCTTC.

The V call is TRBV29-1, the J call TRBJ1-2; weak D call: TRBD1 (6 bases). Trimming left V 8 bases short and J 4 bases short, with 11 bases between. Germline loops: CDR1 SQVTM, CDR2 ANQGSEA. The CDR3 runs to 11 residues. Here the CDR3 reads CSIQGLYGYTF. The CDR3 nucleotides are TGCAGCATACAGGGCCTCTATGGCTACACCTTC. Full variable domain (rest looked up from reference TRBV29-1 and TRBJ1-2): SAVISQKPSRDICQRGTSLTIQCQVDSQVTMMFWYRQQPGQSLTLIATANQGSEATYESGFVIDKFPISRPNLTFSTLTVSNMSPEDSSIYLCSIQGLYGYTFGSGTRLTVV.

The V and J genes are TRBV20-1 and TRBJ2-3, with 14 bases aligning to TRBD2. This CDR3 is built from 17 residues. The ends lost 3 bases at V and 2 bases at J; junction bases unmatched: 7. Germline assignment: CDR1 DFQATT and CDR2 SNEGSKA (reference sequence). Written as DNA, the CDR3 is TGCAGTGCTAGTGGACTAGCGGGGGGCCGACCCACAGATACGCAGTATTTT. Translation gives CSASGLAGGRPTDTQYF.

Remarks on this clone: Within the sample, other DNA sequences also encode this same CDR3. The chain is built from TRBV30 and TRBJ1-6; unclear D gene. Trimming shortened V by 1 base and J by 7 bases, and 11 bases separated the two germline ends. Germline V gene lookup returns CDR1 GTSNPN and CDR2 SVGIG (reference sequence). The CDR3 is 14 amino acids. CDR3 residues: CAWSGGRTNSPLHF. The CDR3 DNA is TGTGCCTGGAGTGGAGGCAGAACAAATTCACCCCTCCACTTT.

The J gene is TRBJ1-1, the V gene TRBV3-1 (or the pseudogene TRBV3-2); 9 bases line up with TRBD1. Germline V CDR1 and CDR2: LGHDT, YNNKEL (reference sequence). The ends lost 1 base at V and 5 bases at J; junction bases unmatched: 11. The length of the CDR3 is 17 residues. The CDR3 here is CASSQVSRRTGATEAFF. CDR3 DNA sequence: TGTGCCAGCAGCCAAGTATCCCGGAGGACAGGGGCAACTGAAGCTTTCTTT.

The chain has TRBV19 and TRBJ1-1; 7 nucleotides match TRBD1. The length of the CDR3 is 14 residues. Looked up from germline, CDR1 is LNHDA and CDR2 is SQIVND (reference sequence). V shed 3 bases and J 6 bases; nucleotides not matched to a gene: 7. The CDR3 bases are TGTGCCAGTAGTATCTCTGCAGGGGGGCCTGAAGCTTTCTTT. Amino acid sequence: CASSISAGGPEAFF.

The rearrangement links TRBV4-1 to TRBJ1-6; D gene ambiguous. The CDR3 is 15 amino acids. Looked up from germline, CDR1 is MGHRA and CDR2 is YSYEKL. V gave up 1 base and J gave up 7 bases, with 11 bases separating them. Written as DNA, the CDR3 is TGCGCCAGCAGCCAAGGTCAGGCTGAGAATTCACCCCTCCACTTT. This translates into CASSQGQAENSPLHF.

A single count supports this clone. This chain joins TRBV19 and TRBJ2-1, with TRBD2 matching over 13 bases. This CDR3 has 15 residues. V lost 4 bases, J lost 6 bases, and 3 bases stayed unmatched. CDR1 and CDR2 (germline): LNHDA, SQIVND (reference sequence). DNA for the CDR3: TGTGCCAGTAGTACCGGACTAGCGGGGGTCAATGAGCAGTTCTTC. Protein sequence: CASSTGLAGVNEQFF.

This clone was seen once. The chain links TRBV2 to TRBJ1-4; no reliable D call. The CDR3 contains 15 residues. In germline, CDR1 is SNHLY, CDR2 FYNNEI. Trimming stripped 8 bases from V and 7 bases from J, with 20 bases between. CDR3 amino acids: CASRSNAGLAEKLFF. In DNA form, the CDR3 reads TGTGCCAGCCGGTCTAATGCGGGGTTAGCTGAAAAACTGTTTTTT.

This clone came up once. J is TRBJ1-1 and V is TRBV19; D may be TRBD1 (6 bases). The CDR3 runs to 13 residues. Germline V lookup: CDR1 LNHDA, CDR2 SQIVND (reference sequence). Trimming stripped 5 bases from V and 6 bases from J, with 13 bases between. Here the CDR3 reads CASSPGQYAEAFF. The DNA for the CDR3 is TGTGCCAGTAGTCCAGGACAGTACGCTGAAGCTTTCTTT.

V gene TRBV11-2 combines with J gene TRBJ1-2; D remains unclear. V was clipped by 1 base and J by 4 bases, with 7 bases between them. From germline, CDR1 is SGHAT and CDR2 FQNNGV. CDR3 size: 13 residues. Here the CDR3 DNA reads TGTGCCAGCAGCTTAGGAGGGATCTATGGCTACACCTTC. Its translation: CASSLGGIYGYTF.

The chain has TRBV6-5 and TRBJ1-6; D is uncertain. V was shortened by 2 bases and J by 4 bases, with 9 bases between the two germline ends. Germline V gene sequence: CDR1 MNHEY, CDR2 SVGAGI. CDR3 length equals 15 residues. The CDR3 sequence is CASSYMWQYNSPLHF. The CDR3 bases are TGTGCCAGCAGTTACATGTGGCAGTATAATTCACCCCTCCACTTT.

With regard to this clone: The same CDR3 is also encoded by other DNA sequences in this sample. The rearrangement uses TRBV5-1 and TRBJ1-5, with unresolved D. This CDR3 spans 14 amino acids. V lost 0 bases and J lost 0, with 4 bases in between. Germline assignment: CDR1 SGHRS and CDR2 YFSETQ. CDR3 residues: CASSLDSSNQPQHF. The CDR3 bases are TGCGCCAGCAGCTTGGACTCTAGCAATCAGCCCCAGCATTTT.

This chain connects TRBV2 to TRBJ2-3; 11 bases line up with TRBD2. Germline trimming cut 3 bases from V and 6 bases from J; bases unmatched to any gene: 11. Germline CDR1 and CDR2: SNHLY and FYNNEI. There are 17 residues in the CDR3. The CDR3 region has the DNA TGTGCCAGCAGTGAGAAGCCCGGCCTAGCGGGGGGTGATACGCAGTATTTT. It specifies CASSEKPGLAGGDTQYF.